This T cell receptor beta chain is drawn from a study of blood T cell repertoires in COVID-19 (dated by TCRdb to about 2020). Broadly, across the study: Samples covering the acute and convalescent phases of COVID-19 were provided by collaborators in the United States, Italy and Spain. The prospective study material was composed of cDNA or gDNA derived from T cells, B-cell-depleted T cells, or PBMCs. The dataset comprised deeply sampled blood TCRbeta repertoires from subjects exposed to, actively infected with, or recovered from COVID-19. The repertoires were released in a freely available public database intended as a resource for research on the immune response to SARS-CoV-2. Samples came from the ongoing ImmuneRACE study (first 160 participants) plus 1,254 subjects from 6 global collaborators. Nearly every sample came with metadata listing a de-identified subject ID, COVID-19 status, age in years and sex. Where available, HLA class I and class II types were obtained from metadata supplied by the sample provider rather than from assay-based typing.

The CDR3 sequence holds 14 residues, the cysteine and phenylalanine included. Just CDR3 DNA is preserved here, 42 bases in frame from base 1. The germline V gene encodes CDR1 SGHRS and CDR2 YFSETQ. The trim is 4 bases for V and 4 bases for J, with a gap of 15 bases between the germline ends. Points the paper makes about the study in general: The quantity of clinical and demographic metadata differed by source and by participant and was supplied without curation.

Participants in the prospective study were aged about 18 to 100 years, lived in 20 to 25 United States geographic areas, and enrolled through a virtual design. In the prospective study, participants were assigned to cohorts based on the clinical history participants reported in a screening survey and a study questionnaire. Recovered participants in ImmuneRACE Cohort 3 were defined as having two consecutive negative NP/OP PCR tests, clearance from a healthcare professional, or resolution of symptoms. In the prospective study, whole blood, serum and a nasopharyngeal or oropharyngeal swab were collected from each participant by mobile phlebotomists. Over a roughly 2-month period, participants in the prospective study had the option of providing additional blood draws and questionnaires. Prospective study blood samples were shipped either frozen or at room temperature before DNA extraction. The immunoSEQ Assay, a bias-controlled multiplex PCR, was used to amplify TCRbeta CDR3 regions from genomic DNA. In the source study's methods: The number of nucleated cells in each sample was estimated by amplification of reference gene primers within the assay. Sequence reads were collapsed and filtered to measure the absolute abundance of every unique TCRbeta CDR3 rearrangement. For each sample, productive Simpson clonality was calculated as the square root of Simpson's diversity index over productive rearrangements. In its TCRdb copy, this immuneACCESS table keeps in-frame sequences only and misses some clones. Where compared with another copy, unresolved V genes explain less than half of these, and the others have no known cause. V and J calls and clone size are copied from that table; D and trimming were computed from the DNA. The sample includes 250,000 to 350,000 clones, with roughly 90% observed a single time. The ten top clones hold about 18% of the sample.

As regards this clone: Its cognate antigen has yet to be identified. Base qualities are not recorded, but no much larger clone differs from it by a single base.

The sample consisted of PBMCs or T cells enriched from blood (not recorded which). The rearranged chain carries TRBV5-1 and TRBJ2-7; TRBD1 might be the D gene, on 6 matching bases. The sequence was obtained from a woman in her twenties or thirties who had recovered from COVID-19. The CDR3 region has the sequence CASSPTAGVYEQYF. The DNA sequence is given as TGCGCCAGCAGCCCCACGGCAGGGGTGTACGAGCAGTACTTC.